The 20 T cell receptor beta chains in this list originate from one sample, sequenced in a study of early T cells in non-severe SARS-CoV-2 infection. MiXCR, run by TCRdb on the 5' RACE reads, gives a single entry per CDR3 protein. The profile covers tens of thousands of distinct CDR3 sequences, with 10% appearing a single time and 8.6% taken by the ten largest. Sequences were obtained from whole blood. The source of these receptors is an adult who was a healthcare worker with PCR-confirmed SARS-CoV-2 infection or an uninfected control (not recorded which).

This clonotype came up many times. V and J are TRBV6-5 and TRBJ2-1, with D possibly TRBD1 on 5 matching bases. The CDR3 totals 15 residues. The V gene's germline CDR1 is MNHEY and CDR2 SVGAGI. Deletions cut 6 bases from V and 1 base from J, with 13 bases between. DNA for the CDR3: TGTGCCAGCAGCAGGACACAACTTTCCTACAATGAGCAGTTCTTC. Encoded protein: CASSRTQLSYNEQFF.

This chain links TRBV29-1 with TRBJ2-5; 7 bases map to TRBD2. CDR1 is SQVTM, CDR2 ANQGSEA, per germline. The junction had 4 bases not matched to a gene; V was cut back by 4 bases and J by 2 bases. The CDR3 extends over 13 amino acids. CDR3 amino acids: CSVGKREQETQYF. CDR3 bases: TGCAGCGTTGGAAAGCGGGAACAAGAGACCCAGTACTTC.

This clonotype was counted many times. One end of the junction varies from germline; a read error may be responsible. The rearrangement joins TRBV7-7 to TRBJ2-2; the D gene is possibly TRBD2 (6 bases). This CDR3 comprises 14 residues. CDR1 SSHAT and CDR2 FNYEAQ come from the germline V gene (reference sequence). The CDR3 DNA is TGTGCTAGCAGCTTAGAGGGAGGCACCGGGGAGCTGTTTTTT. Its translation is CASSLEGGTGELFF.

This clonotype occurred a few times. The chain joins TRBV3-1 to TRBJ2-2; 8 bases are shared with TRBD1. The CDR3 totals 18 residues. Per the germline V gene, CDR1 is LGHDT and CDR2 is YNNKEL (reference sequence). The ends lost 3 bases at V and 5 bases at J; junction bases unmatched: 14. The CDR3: CASSHRRVDRDSTGELFF. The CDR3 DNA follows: TGTGCCAGCAGCCACCGGAGAGTGGACAGGGATTCTACCGGGGAGCTGTTTTTT.

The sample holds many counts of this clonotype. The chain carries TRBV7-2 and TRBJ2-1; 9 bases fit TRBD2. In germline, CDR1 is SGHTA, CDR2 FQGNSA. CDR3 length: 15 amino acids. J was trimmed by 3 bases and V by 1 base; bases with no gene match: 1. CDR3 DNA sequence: TGTGCCAGCAGCTTAGGACTAGCGGTCTACAATGAGCAGTTCTTC. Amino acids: CASSLGLAVYNEQFF.

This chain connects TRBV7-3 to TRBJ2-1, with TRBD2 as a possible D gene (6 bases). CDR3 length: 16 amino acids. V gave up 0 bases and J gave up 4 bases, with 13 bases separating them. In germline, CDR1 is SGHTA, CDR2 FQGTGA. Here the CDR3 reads CASSLTDGLTYNEQFF. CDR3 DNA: TGTGCCAGCAGCTTAACAGACGGACTAACGTACAATGAGCAGTTCTTC.

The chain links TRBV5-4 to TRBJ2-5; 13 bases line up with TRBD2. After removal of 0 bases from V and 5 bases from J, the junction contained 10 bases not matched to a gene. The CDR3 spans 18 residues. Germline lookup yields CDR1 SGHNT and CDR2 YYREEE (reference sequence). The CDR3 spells CASSLARGTSGIRETQYF. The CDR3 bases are TGTGCCAGCAGCTTGGCTCGTGGGACTAGCGGGATAAGGGAGACCCAGTACTTC. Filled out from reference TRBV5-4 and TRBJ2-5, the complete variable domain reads ETGVTQSPTHLIKTRGQQVTLRCSSQSGHNTVSWYQQALGQGPQFIFQYYREEENGRGNFPPRFSGLQFPNYSSELNVNALELDDSALYLCASSLARGTSGIRETQYFGPGTRLLVL.

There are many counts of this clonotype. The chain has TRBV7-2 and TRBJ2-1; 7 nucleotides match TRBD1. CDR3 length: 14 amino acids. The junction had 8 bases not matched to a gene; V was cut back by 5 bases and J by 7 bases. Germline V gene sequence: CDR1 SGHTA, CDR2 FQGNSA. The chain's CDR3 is CASSLWTGPNEQFF. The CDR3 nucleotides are TGTGCCAGCAGCCTATGGACAGGTCCGAATGAGCAGTTCTTC.

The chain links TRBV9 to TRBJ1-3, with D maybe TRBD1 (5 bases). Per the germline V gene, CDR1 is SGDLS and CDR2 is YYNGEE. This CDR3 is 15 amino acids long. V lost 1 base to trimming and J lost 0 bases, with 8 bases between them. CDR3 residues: CASSVTGDSGNTIYF. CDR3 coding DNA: TGTGCCAGCAGCGTAACGGGGGACTCTGGAAACACCATATATTTT.

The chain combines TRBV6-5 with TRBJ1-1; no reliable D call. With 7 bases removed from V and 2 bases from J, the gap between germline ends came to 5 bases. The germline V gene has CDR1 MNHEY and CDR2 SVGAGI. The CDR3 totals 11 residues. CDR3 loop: CASKHNTEAFF. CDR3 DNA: TGTGCCAGCAAACATAACACTGAAGCTTTCTTT.

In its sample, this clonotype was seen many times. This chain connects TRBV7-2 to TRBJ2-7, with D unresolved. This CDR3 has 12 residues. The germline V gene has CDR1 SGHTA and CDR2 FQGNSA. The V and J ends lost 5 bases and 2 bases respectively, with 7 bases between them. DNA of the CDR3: TGTGCCAGCAGCCCACCCACCTACGAGCAGTACTTC. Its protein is CASSPPTYEQYF.

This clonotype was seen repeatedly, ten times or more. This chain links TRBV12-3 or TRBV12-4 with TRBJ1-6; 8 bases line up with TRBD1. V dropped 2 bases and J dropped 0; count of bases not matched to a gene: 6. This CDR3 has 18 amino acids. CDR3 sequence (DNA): TGTGCCAGCAGTTTATATAGGGACAGGAGCTCCTATAATTCACCCCTCCACTTT. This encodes CASSLYRDRSSYNSPLHF.

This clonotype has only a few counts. CDR3 in DNA: TGTGCCAGCAGTTTGCGCTCTGGAAACACCATATATTTT. It translates to CASSLRSGNTIYF. The V and J genes are TRBV27 and TRBJ1-3; no clear D gene. The germline V gene has CDR1 MNHEY and CDR2 SMNVEV (reference sequence). The CDR3 totals 13 residues. V was shortened by 3 bases and J by 0 bases, with 3 bases between the two germline ends.

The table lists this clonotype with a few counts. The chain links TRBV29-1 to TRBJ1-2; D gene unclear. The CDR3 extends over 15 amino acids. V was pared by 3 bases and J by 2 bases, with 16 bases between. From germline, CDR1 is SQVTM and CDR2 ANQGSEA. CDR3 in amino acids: CSVDPTLDQNYGYTF. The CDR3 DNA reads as TGCAGCGTTGATCCCACTCTAGACCAGAACTATGGCTACACCTTC.

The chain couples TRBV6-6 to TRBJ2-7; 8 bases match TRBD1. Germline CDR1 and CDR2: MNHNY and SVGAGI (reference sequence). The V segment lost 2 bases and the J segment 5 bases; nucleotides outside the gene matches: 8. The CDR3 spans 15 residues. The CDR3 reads CASSYPRGQGDEQYF. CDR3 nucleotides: TGTGCCAGCAGTTACCCCAGGGGGCAGGGGGACGAGCAGTACTTC.

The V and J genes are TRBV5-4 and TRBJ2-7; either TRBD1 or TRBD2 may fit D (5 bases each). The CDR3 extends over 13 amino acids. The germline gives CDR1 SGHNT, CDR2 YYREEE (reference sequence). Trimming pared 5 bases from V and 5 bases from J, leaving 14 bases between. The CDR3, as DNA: TGTGCCAGCAGTTCCGGGGCCCGAAACGAGCAGTACTTC. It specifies CASSSGARNEQYF.

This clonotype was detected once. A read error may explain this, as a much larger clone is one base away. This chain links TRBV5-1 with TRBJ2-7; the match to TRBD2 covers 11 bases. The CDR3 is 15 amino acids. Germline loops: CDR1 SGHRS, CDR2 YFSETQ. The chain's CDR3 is CVSSLATSGTYEQYF. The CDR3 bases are TGCGTCAGCAGCTTAGCGACTAGCGGGACCTACGAGCAGTACTTC. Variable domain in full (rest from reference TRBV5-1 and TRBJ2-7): KAGVTQTPRYLIKTRGQQVTLSCSPISGHRSVSWYQQTPGQGLQFLFEYFSETQRNKGNFPGRFSGRQFSNSRSEMNVSTLELGDSALYLCVSSLATSGTYEQYFGPGTRLTVT.

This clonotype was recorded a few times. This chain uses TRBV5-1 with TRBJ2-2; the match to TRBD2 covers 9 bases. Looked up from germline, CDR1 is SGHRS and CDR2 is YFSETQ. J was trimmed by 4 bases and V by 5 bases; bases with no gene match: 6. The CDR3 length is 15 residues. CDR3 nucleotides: TGCGCCAGCAGGGTAGCGGGAGATGGCACCGGGGAGCTGTTTTTT. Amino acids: CASRVAGDGTGELFF.

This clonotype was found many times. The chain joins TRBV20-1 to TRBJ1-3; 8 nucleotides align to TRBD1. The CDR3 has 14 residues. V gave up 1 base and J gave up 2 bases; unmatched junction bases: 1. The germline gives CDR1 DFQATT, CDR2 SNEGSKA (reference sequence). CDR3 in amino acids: CSARVTGAGNTIYF. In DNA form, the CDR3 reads TGCAGTGCTAGAGTGACAGGGGCTGGAAACACCATATATTTT.

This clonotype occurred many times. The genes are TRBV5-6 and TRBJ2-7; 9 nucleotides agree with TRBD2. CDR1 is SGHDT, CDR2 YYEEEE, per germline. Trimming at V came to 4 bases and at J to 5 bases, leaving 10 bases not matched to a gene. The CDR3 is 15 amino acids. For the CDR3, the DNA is TGTGCCAGCAGCGGGCTAGCGGGAAGGAACCACGAGCAGTACTTC. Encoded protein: CASSGLAGRNHEQYF.